Each of the 21 T cell receptor beta chains below was sequenced from the same sample in a study of CD8+ T cells in alopecia areata. RNA, once extracted, was reverse transcribed into cDNA for use as the sequencing template. The table came from immunoSEQ multiplex PCR; TCRdb's copy has only in-frame clones and leaves some out. The sample has about 110,000 clones; 55% to 60% are singletons. Sequencing used NKG2D-low CD8+ T cells sorted from blood. These receptors all stem from a human donor with alopecia areata.

The chain joins TRBV28 to TRBJ2-5, with no clear D. Trimming left V 7 bases short and J 0 bases short, with 21 bases between. This CDR3 is built from 17 residues. Germline CDR1 reads MDHEN; CDR2 reads SYDVKM. DNA for the CDR3: TGTGCCAGCAATTTGGTAGGGCTACCCGTAAACCAAGAGACCCAGTACTTC. This sequence encodes CASNLVGLPVNQETQYF.

The V and J genes are TRBV4-1 and TRBJ2-5; D remains ambiguous. V lost 0 bases and J lost 5, with 4 bases in between. Germline V lookup: CDR1 MGHRA, CDR2 YSYEKL. CDR3 length equals 12 residues. CDR3 nucleotides: TGCGCCAGCAGCCAAGATCCGGAGACCCAGTACTTC. It is translated as CASSQDPETQYF.

This clone was counted only a few times. The chain joins TRBV7-9 to TRBJ1-5, with D unresolved. Deletions cut 5 bases from V and 3 bases from J, with 5 bases between. The CDR3 is made up of 12 amino acids. Germline V gene sequence: CDR1 SEHNR, CDR2 FQNEAQ (reference sequence). CDR3 coding DNA: TGTGCCAGCAGCGGCGCCAATCAGCCCCAGCATTTT. It codes for CASSGANQPQHF.

The CDR3 is CASRTYEQYF. CDR3 nucleotides: TGTGCCAGCAGGACCTACGAGCAGTACTTC. V and J are TRBV6-1 and TRBJ2-7; no reliable D call. V shed 6 bases and J shed 2 bases, with 2 bases lying between them. Germline V gene data show CDR1 as MNHNS and CDR2 as SASEGT. This CDR3 comprises 10 residues.

The chain uses TRBV12-5 and TRBJ2-1; D is perhaps TRBD2 (6 bases). V was shortened by 2 bases and J by 7 bases, with 15 bases between the two germline ends. This CDR3 spans 15 amino acids. Germline loops: CDR1 LGHNT, CDR2 FRNRAP. The CDR3 loop is CASGLSGEGMNEQFF. In nucleotides, the CDR3 is TGTGCTAGTGGTTTGTCGGGAGAGGGAATGAATGAGCAGTTCTTC.

The V call is TRBV4-1, the J call TRBJ2-5; no reliable D call. The CDR3 contains 15 residues. Trimming removed 1 base at V and 4 bases at J, with 13 bases between. The germline V gene has CDR1 MGHRA and CDR2 YSYEKL. The CDR3 protein is CASSQGWGTGETQYF. CDR3 bases: TGCGCCAGCAGCCAAGGGTGGGGTACGGGAGAGACCCAGTACTTC.

The chain combines TRBV4-1 with TRBJ2-7, with D possibly matching TRBD2 (5 bases). With 1 base removed from V and 4 bases from J, the gap between germline ends came to 14 bases. The germline CDR1 and CDR2 sequences are MGHRA and YSYEKL. This CDR3 contains 15 residues. CDR3 nucleotides: TGCGCCAGCAGCCAAGCCTTAGGACTGGGATACGAGCAGTACTTC. It translates to CASSQALGLGYEQYF.

The chain employs TRBV28 and TRBJ2-7, with D possibly being TRBD1 or TRBD2 (5 bases each). This CDR3 contains 14 residues. V shed 6 bases and J shed 3 bases, with 15 bases lying between them. Germline V CDR1 and CDR2: MDHEN, SYDVKM. CDR3 nucleotide sequence: TGTGCCAGCAGGTCCTCCCGGGACCTCTACGAGCAGTACTTC. Amino acid sequence: CASRSSRDLYEQYF.

The chain is built from TRBV13 and TRBJ2-7, with no clear D. The CDR3 is 13 residues long. Germline V gene lookup returns CDR1 PRHDT and CDR2 FYEKMQ (reference sequence). Trimming left V 6 bases short and J 6 bases short, with 15 bases between. The CDR3 loop reads CASSSILTVEQYF. The CDR3 nucleotides read TGTGCCAGCAGTTCTATACTGACCGTCGAGCAGTACTTC. Variable domain in full (rest from reference TRBV13 and TRBJ2-7): AAGVIQSPRHLIKEKRETATLKCYPIPRHDTVYWYQQGPGQDPQFLISFYEKMQSDKGSIPDRFSAQQFSDYHSELNMSSLELGDSALYFCASSSILTVEQYFGPGTRLTVT.

This sequence joins TRBV20-1 and TRBJ2-7; no clear D gene. Per germline, CDR1 DFQATT and CDR2 SNEGSKA (reference sequence). This CDR3 has 10 amino acids. Trimming pared 4 bases from V and 2 bases from J, leaving 3 bases between. In DNA, the CDR3 is TGCAGTGCTATTCCCTACGAGCAGTACTTC. This gives the protein CSAIPYEQYF.

The V and J genes are TRBV9 and TRBJ2-7; 9 bases are a match to TRBD1. In germline, CDR1 is SGDLS, CDR2 YYNGEE. The CDR3 extends over 14 amino acids. Trimming took 3 bases from V and 8 from J; bases not matched to a gene: 9. The CDR3 DNA is TGTGCCAGCAGCGACCCCGGGACAGGGTATAAGCAGTACTTC. It encodes CASSDPGTGYKQYF.

This clone was seen once. The chain joins TRBV7-8 to TRBJ2-7; D is uncertain. The germline V gene encodes CDR1 SGHVS and CDR2 FQNEAQ. V lost 6 bases and J lost 2, with 11 bases in between. CDR3 size: 13 residues. The CDR3 is CASRPSLAYEQYF. The CDR3 nucleotides are TGTGCCAGCAGGCCTAGTTTGGCCTACGAGCAGTACTTC.

This clone was recorded once. The sample has other DNA sequences that encode this CDR3 too. This sequence joins TRBV9 and TRBJ2-2; D is unresolved. CDR1 and CDR2 (germline): SGDLS, YYNGEE. The CDR3 totals 13 residues. V lost 0 bases and J lost 6, with 6 bases in between. CDR3: CASSVGTAGELFF. The CDR3 DNA follows: TGTGCCAGCAGCGTAGGGACGGCCGGGGAGCTGTTTTTT. The complete variable domain, with remaining parts taken from reference TRBV9 and TRBJ2-2, reads DSGVTQTPKHLITATGQRVTLRCSPRSGDLSVYWYQQSLDQGLQFLIQYYNGEERAKGNILERFSAQQFPDLHSELNLSSLELGDSALYFCASSVGTAGELFFGEGSRLTVL.

This clone was recorded a few times. The CDR3 loop is CASSVAGNTEAFF. The CDR3 region has the DNA TGTGCCAGCAGCGTAGCAGGGAACACTGAAGCTTTCTTT. V and J are TRBV9 and TRBJ1-1; D uncertain. Trimming cost V 0 bases and J 1 base, with 4 bases left between them. CDR3 length equals 13 residues. From germline, CDR1 is SGDLS and CDR2 YYNGEE.

This chain links TRBV5-6 with TRBJ1-1, with D tentatively TRBD1 (5 bases). The V end lost 3 bases, the J end lost 0 bases, and 18 bases lay between the germline ends. The germline V gene encodes CDR1 SGHDT and CDR2 YYEEEE. The CDR3 loop spans 17 amino acids. CDR3 in amino acids: CASSSYSGAKMNTEAFF. The DNA for the CDR3 is TGTGCCAGCAGCTCTTACTCCGGGGCCAAGATGAACACTGAAGCTTTCTTT.

The rearrangement links TRBV28 to TRBJ2-2; D call uncertain. The ends were cut back, 8 bases at V and 4 bases at J, with 8 bases in the middle. From germline, CDR1 is MDHEN and CDR2 SYDVKM. The CDR3 is made up of 12 amino acids. CDR3 loop: CASPTATGELFF. The CDR3 DNA is TGTGCCAGCCCGACCGCCACCGGGGAGCTGTTTTTT.

This clone was observed a few times. The identical CDR3 is also encoded by other nucleotide sequences in the sample. The chain links TRBV28 to TRBJ2-7; D gene ambiguous. The germline CDR1 and CDR2 sequences are MDHEN and SYDVKM. V lost 3 bases and J lost 7, with 4 bases in between. CDR3 length equals 10 residues. CDR3 in amino acids: CASSFREQYF. CDR3 DNA sequence: TGTGCCAGCAGTTTTCGAGAGCAGTACTTC.

The chain couples TRBV9 to TRBJ1-2; no clear D gene. Trimming cost V 0 bases and J 0 bases, with 12 bases left between them. Germline V lookup: CDR1 SGDLS, CDR2 YYNGEE. This CDR3 is built from 16 residues. In nucleotides, the CDR3 is TGTGCCAGCAGCGTAGCCGGCAGCGCCTCTAACTATGGCTACACCTTC. Amino acid sequence: CASSVAGSASNYGYTF.

This clone was detected a few times. This chain uses TRBV5-1 with TRBJ2-3; 8 nucleotides line up with TRBD2. The V and J ends lost 4 bases and 6 bases, in that order; junction bases with no gene match: 16. CDR3 length: 17 amino acids. Germline V gene sequence: CDR1 SGHRS, CDR2 YFSETQ. The CDR3 DNA is TGCGCCAGCAGCCTGACAAGGAGCGGGAGCTCTGTGGATACGCAGTATTTT. Amino acid sequence: CASSLTRSGSSVDTQYF.

This clone was observed many times. The rearrangement joins TRBV10-2 to TRBJ1-5; D is unresolved. The CDR3 extends over 12 amino acids. CDR1 is WSHSY and CDR2 is SAAADI in the germline V gene. V was pared by 3 bases and J by 4 bases, with 4 bases between. CDR3 residues: CASSDANQPQHF. CDR3 nucleotides: TGCGCCAGCAGTGACGCGAATCAGCCCCAGCATTTT.

The chain is built from TRBV9 and TRBJ2-7; perhaps TRBD2 as D (6 bases). The germline V gene has CDR1 SGDLS and CDR2 YYNGEE. CDR3 size: 15 residues. The V gene lost 6 bases and the J gene lost 5 bases, with 21 bases spanning the gap. CDR3: CASNSGGTQSHEQYF. CDR3 in DNA: TGTGCCAGCAACTCTGGTGGGACTCAATCTCACGAGCAGTACTTC.